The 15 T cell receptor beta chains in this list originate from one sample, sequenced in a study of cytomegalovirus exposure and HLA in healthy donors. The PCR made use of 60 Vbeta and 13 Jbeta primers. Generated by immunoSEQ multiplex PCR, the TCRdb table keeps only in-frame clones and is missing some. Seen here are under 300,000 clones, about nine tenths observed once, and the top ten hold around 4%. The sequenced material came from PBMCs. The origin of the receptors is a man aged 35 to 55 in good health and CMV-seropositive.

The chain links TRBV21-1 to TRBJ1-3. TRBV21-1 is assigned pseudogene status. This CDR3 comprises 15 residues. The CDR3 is CASSKRGRRVNTIYF. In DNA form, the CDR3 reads TGTGCCAGCAGCAAACGGGGAAGGCGGGTAAACACCATATATTTT.

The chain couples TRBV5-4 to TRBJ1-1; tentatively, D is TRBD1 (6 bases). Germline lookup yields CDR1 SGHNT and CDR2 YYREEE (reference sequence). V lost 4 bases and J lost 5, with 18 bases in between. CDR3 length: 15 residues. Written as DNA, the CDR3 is TGTGCCAGCAGCCCGGAGCGGACAGCCCTAACTGAAGCTTTCTTT. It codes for CASSPERTALTEAFF.

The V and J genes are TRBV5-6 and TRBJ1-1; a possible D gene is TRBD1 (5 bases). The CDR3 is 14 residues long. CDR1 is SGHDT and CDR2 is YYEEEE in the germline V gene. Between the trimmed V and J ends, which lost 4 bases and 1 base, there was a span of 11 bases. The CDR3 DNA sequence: TGTGCCAGCAGCGCGGGACGGCCGAACACTGAAGCTTTCTTT. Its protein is CASSAGRPNTEAFF.

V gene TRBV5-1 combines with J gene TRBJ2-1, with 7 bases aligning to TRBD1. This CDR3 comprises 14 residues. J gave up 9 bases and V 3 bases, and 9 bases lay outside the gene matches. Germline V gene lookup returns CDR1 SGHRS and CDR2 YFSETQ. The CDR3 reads CASSWASRDSEQFF. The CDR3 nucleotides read TGCGCCAGCAGCTGGGCCTCCCGGGACAGTGAGCAGTTCTTC.

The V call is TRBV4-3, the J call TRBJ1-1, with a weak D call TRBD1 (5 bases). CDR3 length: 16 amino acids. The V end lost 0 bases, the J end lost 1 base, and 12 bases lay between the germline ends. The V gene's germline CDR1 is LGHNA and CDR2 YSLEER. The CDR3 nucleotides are TGCGCCAGCAGCCAAGATAGCCGGGGGAGGAACACTGAAGCTTTCTTT. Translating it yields CASSQDSRGRNTEAFF.

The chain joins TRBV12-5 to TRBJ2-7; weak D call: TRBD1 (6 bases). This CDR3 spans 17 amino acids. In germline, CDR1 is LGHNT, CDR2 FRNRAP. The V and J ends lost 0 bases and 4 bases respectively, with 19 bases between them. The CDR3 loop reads CASGLVPPGHIEYEQYF. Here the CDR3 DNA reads TGTGCTAGTGGTTTGGTTCCTCCGGGACATATAGAATACGAGCAGTACTTC. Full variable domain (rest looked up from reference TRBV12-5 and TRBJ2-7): DARVTQTPRHKVTEMGQEVTMRCQPILGHNTVFWYRQTMMQGLELLAYFRNRAPLDDSGMPKDRFSAEMPDATLATLKIQPSEPRDSAVYFCASGLVPPGHIEYEQYFGPGTRLTVT.

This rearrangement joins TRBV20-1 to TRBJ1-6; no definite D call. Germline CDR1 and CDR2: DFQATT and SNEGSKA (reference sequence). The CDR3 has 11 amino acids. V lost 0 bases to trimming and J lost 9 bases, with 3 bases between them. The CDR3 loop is CSARDRSPLHF. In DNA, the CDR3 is TGCAGTGCTAGAGATCGTTCACCCCTCCACTTT.

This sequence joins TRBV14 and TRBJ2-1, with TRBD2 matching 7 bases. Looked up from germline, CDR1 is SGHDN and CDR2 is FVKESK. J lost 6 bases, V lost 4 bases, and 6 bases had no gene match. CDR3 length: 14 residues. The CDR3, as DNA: TGTGCCAGCAGCCTTCGGGAGGCCCCCAATGAGCAGTTCTTC. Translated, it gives CASSLREAPNEQFF. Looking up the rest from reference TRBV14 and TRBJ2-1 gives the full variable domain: EAGVTQFPSHSVIEKGQTVTLRCDPISGHDNLYWYRRVMGKEIKFLLHFVKESKQDESGMPNNRFLAERTGGTYSTLKVQPAELEDSGVYFCASSLREAPNEQFFGPGTRLTVL.

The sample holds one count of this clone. As DNA, the CDR3 is TGTGCCAGCAGCACGACAGGGGATGGCACTGAAGCTTTCTTT. Protein: CASSTTGDGTEAFF. The chain employs TRBV9 and TRBJ1-1, with 8 bases identical to TRBD1. V dropped 4 bases and J dropped 4; count of bases not matched to a gene: 6. Germline CDR1 SGDLS, CDR2 YYNGEE. The CDR3 spans 14 residues. The complete variable domain, with remaining parts taken from reference TRBV9 and TRBJ1-1, reads DSGVTQTPKHLITATGQRVTLRCSPRSGDLSVYWYQQSLDQGLQFLIQYYNGEERAKGNILERFSAQQFPDLHSELNLSSLELGDSALYFCASSTTGDGTEAFFGQGTRLTVV.

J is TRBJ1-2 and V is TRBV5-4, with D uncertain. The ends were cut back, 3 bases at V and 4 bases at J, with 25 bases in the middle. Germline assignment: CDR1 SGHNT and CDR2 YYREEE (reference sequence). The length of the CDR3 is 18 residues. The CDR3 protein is CASSSTKVEAPRGYGYTF. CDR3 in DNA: TGTGCCAGCAGCTCGACGAAAGTAGAAGCTCCGCGAGGCTATGGCTACACCTTC. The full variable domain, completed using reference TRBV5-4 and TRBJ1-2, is ETGVTQSPTHLIKTRGQQVTLRCSSQSGHNTVSWYQQALGQGPQFIFQYYREEENGRGNFPPRFSGLQFPNYSSELNVNALELDDSALYLCASSSTKVEAPRGYGYTFGSGTRLTVV.

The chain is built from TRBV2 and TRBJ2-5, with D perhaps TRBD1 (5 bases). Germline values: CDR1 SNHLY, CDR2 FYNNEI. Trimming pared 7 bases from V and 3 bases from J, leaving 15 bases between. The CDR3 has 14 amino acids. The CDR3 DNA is TGTGCCAGCAACCTGGGGCAGGGTGAAGAGACCCAGTACTTC. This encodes CASNLGQGEETQYF.

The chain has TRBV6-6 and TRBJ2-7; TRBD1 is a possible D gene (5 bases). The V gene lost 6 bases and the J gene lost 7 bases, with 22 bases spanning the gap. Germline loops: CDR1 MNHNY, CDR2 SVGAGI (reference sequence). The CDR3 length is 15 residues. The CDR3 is CASRSGRAGQLEQYF. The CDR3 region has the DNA TGTGCCAGCAGATCCGGTAGGGCAGGGCAGCTGGAGCAGTACTTC.

The CDR3 protein is CASSLKASPGANVLTF. As DNA, the CDR3 is TGTGCCAGCAGCTTGAAAGCCTCCCCTGGGGCCAACGTCCTGACTTTC. The rearrangement links TRBV5-4 to TRBJ2-6; unclear D gene. Trimming stripped 1 base from V and 2 bases from J, with 10 bases between. The CDR3 sequence is 16 residues long. Per the germline V gene, CDR1 is SGHNT and CDR2 is YYREEE (reference sequence). Together with reference TRBV5-4 and TRBJ2-6, the CDR3 gives the full variable domain: ETGVTQSPTHLIKTRGQQVTLRCSSQSGHNTVSWYQQALGQGPQFIFQYYREEENGRGNFPPRFSGLQFPNYSSELNVNALELDDSALYLCASSLKASPGANVLTFGAGSRLTVL.

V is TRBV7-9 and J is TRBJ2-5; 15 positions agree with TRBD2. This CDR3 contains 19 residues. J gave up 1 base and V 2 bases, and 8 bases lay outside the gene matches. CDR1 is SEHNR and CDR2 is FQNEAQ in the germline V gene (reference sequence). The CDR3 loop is CASSLLGLAGGAIQETQYF. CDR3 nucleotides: TGTGCCAGCAGCTTATTGGGACTAGCGGGAGGAGCCATCCAAGAGACCCAGTACTTC.

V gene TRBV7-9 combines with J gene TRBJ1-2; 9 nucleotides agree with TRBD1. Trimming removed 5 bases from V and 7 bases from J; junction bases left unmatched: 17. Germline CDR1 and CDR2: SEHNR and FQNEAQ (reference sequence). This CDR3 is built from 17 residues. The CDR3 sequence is CASSPKQGGDREGGYTF. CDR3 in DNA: TGTGCCAGCAGCCCCAAGCAGGGGGGGGACAGGGAAGGTGGCTACACCTTC.